The clone carrying this T cell receptor (beta chain) was counted at least ten times. A duration under 3 months, NOSPECS ≥4, CAS ≥3 and moderate-to-severe activity characterized the donors with ophthalmopathy. The diagnosis combined clinical symptoms, thyroxine, TRAb, thyroid ultrasound and orbital computed tomography scans. The data were obtained in a study of Graves' ophthalmopathy and Graves' hyperthyroidism. CDR3 length: 14 residues. Germline assignment: CDR1 KGHDR and CDR2 SFDVKD. Deletions cut 4 bases from V and 0 bases from J, with 6 bases between. Amplification of TCR beta CDR3 regions used RNA transcripts. The authors performed first-round RT-PCR with HTBI primers and then a second-round multiplex PCR. TCRdb re-called the multiplex PCR reads with MiXCR, one entry per CDR3 protein. This sample yields around 670,000 distinct CDR3 sequences, of which roughly 41% are seen a single time; 44% belongs to the top ten.

The sample was peripheral blood. This clonotype was sampled from an adult man with Graves' ophthalmopathy. The V call is TRBV24-1, the J call TRBJ1-5, with D possibly being TRBD1 (5 bases). The CDR3 sequence: CATSDTGSNQPQHF. CDR3 in DNA: TGTGCCACCAGTGACACAGGTAGCAATCAGCCCCAGCATTTT.